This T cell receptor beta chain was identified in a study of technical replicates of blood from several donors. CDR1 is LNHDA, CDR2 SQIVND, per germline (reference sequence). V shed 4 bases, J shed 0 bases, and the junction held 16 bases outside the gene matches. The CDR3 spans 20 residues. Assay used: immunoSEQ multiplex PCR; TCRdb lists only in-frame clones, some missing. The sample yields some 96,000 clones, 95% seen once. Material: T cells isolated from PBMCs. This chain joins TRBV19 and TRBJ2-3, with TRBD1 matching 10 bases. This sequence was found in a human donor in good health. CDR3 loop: CASSKGQGYLALLSTDTQYF. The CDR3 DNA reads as TGTGCCAGTAGTAAGGGACAGGGGTATCTCGCCCTACTCAGCACAGATACGCAGTATTTT.